The present T cell receptor (beta chain) was sequenced within a study of blood T cell repertoires in COVID-19. Original methodology: Using reference gene primer amplification, nucleated cell counts were estimated. Using immunoSEQ multiplex PCR, the repertoire was profiled, and TCRdb retains in-frame clones only, with some absent. V and J calls and clone size follow that table, whereas D and trimming were derived from the DNA. The table shows 350,000 to 450,000 clones, with 70% to 90% occurring only once. V dropped 1 base and J dropped 2; count of bases not matched to a gene: 3. Per germline, CDR1 SGHKS and CDR2 YYEKEE (reference sequence). The CDR3 has 14 amino acids.

The source of this sequence is a man aged 35 to 55 in a cohort exposed to, infected with or recovered from COVID-19 (not recorded which). Source material: PBMCs or T cells enriched from blood (not recorded which). The V and J genes are TRBV5-5 and TRBJ2-7; TRBD1 agrees at 7 bases. The CDR3 DNA sequence: TGTGCCAGCAGCTTGACAGGGGCTGCCTACGAGCAGTACTTC. Residues: CASSLTGAAYEQYF.